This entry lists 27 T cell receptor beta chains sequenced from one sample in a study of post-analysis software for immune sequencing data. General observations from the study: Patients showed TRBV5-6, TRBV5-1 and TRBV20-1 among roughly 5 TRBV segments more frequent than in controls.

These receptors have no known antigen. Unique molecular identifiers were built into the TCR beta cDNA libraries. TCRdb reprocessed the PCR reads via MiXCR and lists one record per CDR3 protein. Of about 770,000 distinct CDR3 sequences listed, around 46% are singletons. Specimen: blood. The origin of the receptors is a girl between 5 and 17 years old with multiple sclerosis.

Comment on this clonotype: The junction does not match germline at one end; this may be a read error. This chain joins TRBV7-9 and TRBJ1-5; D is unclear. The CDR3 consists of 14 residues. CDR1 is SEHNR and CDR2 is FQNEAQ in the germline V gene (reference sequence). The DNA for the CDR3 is TGTGCCAGCAGCTTAGCATCTAGCGATCAGCCCCAGCATTTT. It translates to CASSLASSDQPQHF.

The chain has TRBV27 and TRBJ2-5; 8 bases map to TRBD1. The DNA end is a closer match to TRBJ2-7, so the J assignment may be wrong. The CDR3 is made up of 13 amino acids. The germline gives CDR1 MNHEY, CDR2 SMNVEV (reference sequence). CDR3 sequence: CASSDRGLGEQYF. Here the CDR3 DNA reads TGTGCCAGCTCCGACAGGGGTCTTGGCGAGCAGTACTTC.

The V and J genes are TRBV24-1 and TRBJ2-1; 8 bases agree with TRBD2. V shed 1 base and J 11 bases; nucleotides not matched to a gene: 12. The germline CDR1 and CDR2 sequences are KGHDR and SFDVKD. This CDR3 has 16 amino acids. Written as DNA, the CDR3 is TGTGCCACCAGTGATTTAACGGGAGGGGGATTCGGTAAGCAGTTCTTC. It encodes CATSDLTGGGFGKQFF.

The DNA for the CDR3 is TGTGCCAGCACCCAAGTCCCTAAGCTGAACGAGCAGTACTTC. This translates into CASTQVPKLNEQYF. V and J are TRBV6-6 and TRBJ2-1; no clear D. The end of the DNA fits TRBJ2-7 better, so the J call may be wrong. The CDR3 sequence is 14 residues long. Per germline, CDR1 MNHNY and CDR2 SVGAGI (reference sequence).

The CDR3 here is CANSSRGDYGYTF. In DNA form, the CDR3 reads TGTGCCAACAGCAGTCGGGGAGACTATGGCTACACCTTC. The J gene is TRBJ1-2, the V gene TRBV27; no firm D call. Looked up from germline, CDR1 is MNHEY and CDR2 is SMNVEV (reference sequence). The ends were cut back, 10 bases at V and 3 bases at J, with 15 bases in the middle. The CDR3 loop spans 13 amino acids.

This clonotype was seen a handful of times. DNA of the CDR3: TGCAGCGTTGAAGATCCCGGGGCTCTAGAGACCCAGTACTTC. Its translation is CSVEDPGALETQYF. The gene calls are TRBV29-1 and TRBJ2-5, with D perhaps given as TRBD1 or TRBD2 (5 bases each). Trimming took off 0 bases at V and 4 bases at J, with 12 bases between the two ends. Germline V lookup: CDR1 SQVTM, CDR2 ANQGSEA. The CDR3 consists of 14 residues.

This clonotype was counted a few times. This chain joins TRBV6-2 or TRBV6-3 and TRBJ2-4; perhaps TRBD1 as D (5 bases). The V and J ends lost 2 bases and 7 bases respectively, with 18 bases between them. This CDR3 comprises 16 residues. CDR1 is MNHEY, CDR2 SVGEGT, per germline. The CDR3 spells CASSYGAEVVWNIQYF. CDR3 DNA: TGTGCCAGCAGTTACGGGGCTGAGGTGGTTTGGAACATTCAGTACTTC.

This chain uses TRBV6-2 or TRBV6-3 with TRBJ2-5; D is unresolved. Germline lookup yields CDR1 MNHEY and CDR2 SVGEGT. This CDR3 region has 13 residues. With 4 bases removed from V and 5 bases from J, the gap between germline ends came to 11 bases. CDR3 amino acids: CASSSRQQETQYF. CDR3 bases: TGTGCCAGCAGTTCGCGACAACAGGAGACCCAGTACTTC.

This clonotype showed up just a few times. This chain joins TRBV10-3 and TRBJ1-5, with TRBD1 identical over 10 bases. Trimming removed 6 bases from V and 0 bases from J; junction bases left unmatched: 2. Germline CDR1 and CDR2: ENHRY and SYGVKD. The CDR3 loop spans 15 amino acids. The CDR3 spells CAIRGTGDSNQPQHF. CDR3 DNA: TGTGCCATCAGGGGGACAGGGGATAGCAATCAGCCCCAGCATTTT.

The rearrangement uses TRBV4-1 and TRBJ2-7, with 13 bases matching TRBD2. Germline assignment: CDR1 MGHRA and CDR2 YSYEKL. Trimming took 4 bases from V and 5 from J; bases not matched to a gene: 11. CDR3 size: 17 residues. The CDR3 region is CASSPGPTSGRTHEQYF. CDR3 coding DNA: TGCGCCAGCAGCCCCGGACCGACTAGCGGGAGGACCCACGAGCAGTACTTC.

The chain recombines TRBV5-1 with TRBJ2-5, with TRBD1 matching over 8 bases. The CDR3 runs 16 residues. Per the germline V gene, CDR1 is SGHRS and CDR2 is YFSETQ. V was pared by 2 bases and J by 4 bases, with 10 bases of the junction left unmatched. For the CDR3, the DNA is TGCGCCAGCAGCTTCGGACAGGGAGGCTTACGAGAGACCCAGTACTTC. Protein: CASSFGQGGLRETQYF.

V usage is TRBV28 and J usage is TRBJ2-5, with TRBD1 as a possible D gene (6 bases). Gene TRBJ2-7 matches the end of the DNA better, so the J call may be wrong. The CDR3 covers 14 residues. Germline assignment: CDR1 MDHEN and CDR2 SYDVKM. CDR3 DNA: TGTGCCAGCAGTAAAAGTTCGGGACATAACGAGCAGTACTTC. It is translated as CASSKSSGHNEQYF.

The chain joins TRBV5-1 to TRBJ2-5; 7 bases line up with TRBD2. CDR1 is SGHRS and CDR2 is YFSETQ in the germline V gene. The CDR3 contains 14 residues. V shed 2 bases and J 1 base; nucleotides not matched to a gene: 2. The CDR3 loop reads CASSFWGGQETQYF. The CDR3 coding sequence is TGCGCCAGCAGCTTTTGGGGGGGCCAAGAGACCCAGTACTTC.

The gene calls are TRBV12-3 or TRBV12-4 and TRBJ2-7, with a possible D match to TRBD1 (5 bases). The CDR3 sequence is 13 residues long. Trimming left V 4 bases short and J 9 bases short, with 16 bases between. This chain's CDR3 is CASSSTATSGQYF. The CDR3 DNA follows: TGTGCCAGCAGTTCGACAGCAACCTCGGGGCAGTACTTC.

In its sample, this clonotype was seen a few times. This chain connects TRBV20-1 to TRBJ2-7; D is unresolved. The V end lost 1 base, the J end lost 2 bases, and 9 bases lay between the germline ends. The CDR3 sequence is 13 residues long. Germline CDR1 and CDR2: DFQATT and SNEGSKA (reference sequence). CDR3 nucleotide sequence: TGCAGTGCTAGAGGTCAGTCTACCTACGAGCAGTACTTC. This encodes CSARGQSTYEQYF.

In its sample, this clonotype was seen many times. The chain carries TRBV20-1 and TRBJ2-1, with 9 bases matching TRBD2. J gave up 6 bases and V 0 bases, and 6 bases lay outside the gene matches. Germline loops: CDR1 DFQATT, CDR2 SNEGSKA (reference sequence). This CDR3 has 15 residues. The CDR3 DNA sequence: TGCAGTGCTAGAGATAGCGGGAGTTCCCCCAATGAGCAGTTCTTC. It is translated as CSARDSGSSPNEQFF.

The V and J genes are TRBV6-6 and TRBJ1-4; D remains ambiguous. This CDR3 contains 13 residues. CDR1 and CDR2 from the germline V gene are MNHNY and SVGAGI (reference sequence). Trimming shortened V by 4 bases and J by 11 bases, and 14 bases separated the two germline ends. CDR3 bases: TGTGCCAGCAGTTCCCAAGGTGGAGGGAAACTGTTTTTT. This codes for CASSSQGGGKLFF.

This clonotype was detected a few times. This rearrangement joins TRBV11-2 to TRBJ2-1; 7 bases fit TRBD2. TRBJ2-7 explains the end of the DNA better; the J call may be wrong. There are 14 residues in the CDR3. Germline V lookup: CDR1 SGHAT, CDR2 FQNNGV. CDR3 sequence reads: CASSQAGITYEQYF. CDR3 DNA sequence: TGTGCCAGCAGCCAAGCGGGGATAACCTACGAGCAGTACTTC.

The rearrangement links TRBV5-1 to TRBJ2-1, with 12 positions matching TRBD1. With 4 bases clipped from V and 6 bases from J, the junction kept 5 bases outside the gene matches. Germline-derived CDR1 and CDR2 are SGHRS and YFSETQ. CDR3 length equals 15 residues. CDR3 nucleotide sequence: TGCGCCAGCAGCACGGGACAGGGGGCTTTCAATGAGCAGTTCTTC. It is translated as CASSTGQGAFNEQFF.

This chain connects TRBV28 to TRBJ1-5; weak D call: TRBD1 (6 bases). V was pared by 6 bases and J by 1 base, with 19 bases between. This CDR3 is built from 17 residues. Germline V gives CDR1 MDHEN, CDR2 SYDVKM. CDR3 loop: CASSKPIRGGSNQPQHF. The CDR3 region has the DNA TGTGCCAGCAGCAAACCTATAAGGGGGGGGAGCAATCAGCCCCAGCATTTT. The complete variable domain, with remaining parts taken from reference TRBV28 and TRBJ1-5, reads DVKVTQSSRYLVKRTGEKVFLECVQDMDHENMFWYRQDPGLGLRLIYFSYDVKMKEKGDIPEGYSVSREKKERFSLILESASTNQTSMYLCASSKPIRGGSNQPQHFGDGTRLSIL.

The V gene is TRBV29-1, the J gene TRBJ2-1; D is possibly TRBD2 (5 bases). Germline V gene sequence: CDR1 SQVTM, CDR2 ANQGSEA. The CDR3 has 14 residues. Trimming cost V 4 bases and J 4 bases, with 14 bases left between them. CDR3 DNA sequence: TGCAGCGTTGTCAAGGCGGGTTTATACAATGAGCAGTTCTTC. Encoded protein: CSVVKAGLYNEQFF.

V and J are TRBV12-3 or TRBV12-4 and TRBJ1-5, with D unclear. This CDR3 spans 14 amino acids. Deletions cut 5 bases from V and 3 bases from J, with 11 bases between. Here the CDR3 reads CASSLQRYNQPQHF. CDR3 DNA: TGTGCCAGCAGTCTCCAACGATACAATCAGCCCCAGCATTTT.

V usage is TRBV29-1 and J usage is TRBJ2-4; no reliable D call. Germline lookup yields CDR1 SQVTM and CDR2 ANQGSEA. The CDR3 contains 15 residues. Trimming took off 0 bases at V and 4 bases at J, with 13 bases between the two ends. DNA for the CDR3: TGCAGCGTTGAAGACCAGACTGGAACTAAAAACATTCAGTACTTC. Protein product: CSVEDQTGTKNIQYF. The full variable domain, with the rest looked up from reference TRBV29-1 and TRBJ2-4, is SAVISQKPSRDICQRGTSLTIQCQVDSQVTMMFWYRQQPGQSLTLIATANQGSEATYESGFVIDKFPISRPNLTFSTLTVSNMSPEDSSIYLCSVEDQTGTKNIQYFGAGTRLSVL.

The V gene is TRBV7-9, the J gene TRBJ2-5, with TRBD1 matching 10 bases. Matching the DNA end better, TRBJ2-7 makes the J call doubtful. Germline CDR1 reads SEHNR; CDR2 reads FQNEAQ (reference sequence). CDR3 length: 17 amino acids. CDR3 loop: CASSPRSGTGVSYEQYF. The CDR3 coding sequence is TGTGCCAGCAGCCCACGATCCGGGACAGGGGTGAGCTACGAGCAGTACTTC.

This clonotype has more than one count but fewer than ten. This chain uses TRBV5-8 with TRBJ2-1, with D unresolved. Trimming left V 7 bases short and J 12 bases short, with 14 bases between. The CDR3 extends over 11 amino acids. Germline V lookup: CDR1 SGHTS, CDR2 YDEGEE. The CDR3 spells CASGSSWWQFF. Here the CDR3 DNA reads TGTGCCAGCGGAAGTAGTTGGTGGCAGTTCTTC. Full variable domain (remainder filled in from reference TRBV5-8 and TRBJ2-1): EAGVTQSPTHLIKTRGQQATLRCSPISGHTSVYWYQQALGLGLQFLLWYDEGEERNRGNFPPRFSGRQFPNYSSELNVNALELEDSALYLCASGSSWWQFFGPGTRLTVL.

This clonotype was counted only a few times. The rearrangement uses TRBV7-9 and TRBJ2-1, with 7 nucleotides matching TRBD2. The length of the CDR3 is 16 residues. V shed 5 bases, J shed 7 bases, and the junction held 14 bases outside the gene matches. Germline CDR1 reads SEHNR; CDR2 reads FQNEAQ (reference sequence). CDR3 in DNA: TGTGCCAGCAGCCTTCCCCCCGGCCTAGCGGATAATGAGCAGTTCTTC. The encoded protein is CASSLPPGLADNEQFF.

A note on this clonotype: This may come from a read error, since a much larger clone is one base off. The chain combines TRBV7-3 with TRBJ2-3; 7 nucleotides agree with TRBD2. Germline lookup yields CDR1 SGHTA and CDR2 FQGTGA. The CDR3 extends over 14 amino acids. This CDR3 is CASSLGTNTDMQYF. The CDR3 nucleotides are TGTGCCAGCAGCTTAGGGACTAACACAGATATGCAGTATTTT. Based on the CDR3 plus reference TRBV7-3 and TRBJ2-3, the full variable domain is GAGVSQTPSNKVTEKGKYVELRCDPISGHTALYWYRQSLGQGPEFLIYFQGTGAADDSGLPNDRFFAVRPEGSVSTLKIQRTERGDSAVYLCASSLGTNTDMQYFGPGTRLTVL.